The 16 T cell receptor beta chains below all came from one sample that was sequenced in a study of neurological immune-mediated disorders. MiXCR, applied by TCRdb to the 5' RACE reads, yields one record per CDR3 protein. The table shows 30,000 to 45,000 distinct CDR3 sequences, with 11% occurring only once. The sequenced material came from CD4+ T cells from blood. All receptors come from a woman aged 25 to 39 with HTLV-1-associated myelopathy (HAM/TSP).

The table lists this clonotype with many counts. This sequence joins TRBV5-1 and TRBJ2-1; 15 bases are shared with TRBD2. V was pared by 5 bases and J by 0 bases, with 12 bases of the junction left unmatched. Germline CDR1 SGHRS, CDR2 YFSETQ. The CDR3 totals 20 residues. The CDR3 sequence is CASRAAGTSGGRSSYNEQFF. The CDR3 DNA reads TGCGCCAGCAGAGCAGCCGGGACTAGCGGGGGGAGGAGCTCCTACAATGAGCAGTTCTTC.

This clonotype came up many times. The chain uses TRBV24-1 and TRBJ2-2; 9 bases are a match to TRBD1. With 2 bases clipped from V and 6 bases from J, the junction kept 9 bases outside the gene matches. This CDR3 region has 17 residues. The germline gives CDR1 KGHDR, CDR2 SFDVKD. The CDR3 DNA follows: TGTGCCACCAGTGATTCCCCGGGACAGGGTAATGCCGGGGAGCTGTTTTTT. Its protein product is CATSDSPGQGNAGELFF.

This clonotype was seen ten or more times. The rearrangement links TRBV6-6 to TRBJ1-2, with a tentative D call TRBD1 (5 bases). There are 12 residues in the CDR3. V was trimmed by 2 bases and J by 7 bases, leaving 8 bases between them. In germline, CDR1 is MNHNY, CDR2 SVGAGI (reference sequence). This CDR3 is CASSYQGTGYTF. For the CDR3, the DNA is TGTGCCAGCAGTTACCAGGGTACTGGCTACACCTTC.

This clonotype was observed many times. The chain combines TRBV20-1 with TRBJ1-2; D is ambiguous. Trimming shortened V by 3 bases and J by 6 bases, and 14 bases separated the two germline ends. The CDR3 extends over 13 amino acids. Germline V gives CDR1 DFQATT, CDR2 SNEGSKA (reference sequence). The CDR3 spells CSASGSEGNGYTF. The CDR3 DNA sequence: TGCAGTGCTAGTGGCAGCGAGGGCAATGGCTACACCTTC.

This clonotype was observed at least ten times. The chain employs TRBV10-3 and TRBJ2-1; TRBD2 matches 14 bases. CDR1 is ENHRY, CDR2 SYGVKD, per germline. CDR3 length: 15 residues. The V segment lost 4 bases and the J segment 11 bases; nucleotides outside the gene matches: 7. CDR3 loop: CAISGFGTSGGQQFF. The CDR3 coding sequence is TGTGCCATCAGTGGCTTCGGGACTAGCGGGGGCCAGCAGTTCTTC.

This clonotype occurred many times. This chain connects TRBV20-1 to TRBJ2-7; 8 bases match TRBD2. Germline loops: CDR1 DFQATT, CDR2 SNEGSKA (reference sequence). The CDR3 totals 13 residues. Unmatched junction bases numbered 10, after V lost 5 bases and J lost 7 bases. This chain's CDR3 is CSAFAGGSGEQYF. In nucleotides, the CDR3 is TGCAGTGCTTTCGCGGGGGGCTCGGGTGAGCAGTACTTC.

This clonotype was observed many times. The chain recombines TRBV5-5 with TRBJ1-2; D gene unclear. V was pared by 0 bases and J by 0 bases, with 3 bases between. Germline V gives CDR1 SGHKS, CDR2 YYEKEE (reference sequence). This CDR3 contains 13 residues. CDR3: CASSLAPNYGYTF. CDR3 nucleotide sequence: TGTGCCAGCAGCTTGGCTCCTAACTATGGCTACACCTTC.

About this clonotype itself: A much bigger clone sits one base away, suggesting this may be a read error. The DNA of the CDR3 is TGTACCAGCAGCTTGGCTTTACAGAGTGAAGCTTTCTTT. Its translation is CTSSLALQSEAFF. The V and J genes are TRBV5-5 and TRBJ1-1; D is unclear. The CDR3 sequence is 13 residues long. Germline V gene sequence: CDR1 SGHKS, CDR2 YYEKEE (reference sequence). Full variable domain (rest looked up from reference TRBV5-5 and TRBJ1-1): DAGVTQSPTHLIKTRGQQVTLRCSPISGHKSVSWYQQVLGQGPQFIFQYYEKEERGRGNFPDRFSARQFPNYSSELNVNALLLGDSALYLCTSSLALQSEAFFGQGTRLTVV.

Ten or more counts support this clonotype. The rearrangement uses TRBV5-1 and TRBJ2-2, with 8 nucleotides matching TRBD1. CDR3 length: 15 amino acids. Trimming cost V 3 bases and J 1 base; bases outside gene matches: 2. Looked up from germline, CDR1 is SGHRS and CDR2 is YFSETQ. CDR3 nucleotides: TGCGCCAGCAGCTCGGGGACAGGGAACACCGGGGAGCTGTTTTTT. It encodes CASSSGTGNTGELFF.

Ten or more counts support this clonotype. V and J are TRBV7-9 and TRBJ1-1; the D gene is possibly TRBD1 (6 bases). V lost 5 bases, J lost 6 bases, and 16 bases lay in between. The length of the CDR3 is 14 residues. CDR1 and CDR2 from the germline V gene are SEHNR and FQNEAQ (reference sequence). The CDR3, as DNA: TGTGCCAGCAGCCAAGAGGGGGTCCTAGCTGAAGCTTTCTTT. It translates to CASSQEGVLAEAFF.

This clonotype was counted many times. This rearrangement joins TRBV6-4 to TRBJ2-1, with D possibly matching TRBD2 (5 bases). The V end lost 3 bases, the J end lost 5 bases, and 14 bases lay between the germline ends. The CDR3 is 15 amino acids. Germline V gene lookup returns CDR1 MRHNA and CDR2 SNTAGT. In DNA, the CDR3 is TGTGCCAGCAGTGATTCAAGCGGTTACAACAATGAGCAGTTCTTC. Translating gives CASSDSSGYNNEQFF.

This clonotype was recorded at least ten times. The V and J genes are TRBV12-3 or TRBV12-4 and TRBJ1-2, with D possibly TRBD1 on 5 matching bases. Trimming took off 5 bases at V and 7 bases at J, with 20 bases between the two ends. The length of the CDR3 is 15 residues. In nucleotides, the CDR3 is TGTGCCAGCAGTCCCCCGGGGCCGCAGAGTGGTGGCTACACCTTC. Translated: CASSPPGPQSGGYTF.

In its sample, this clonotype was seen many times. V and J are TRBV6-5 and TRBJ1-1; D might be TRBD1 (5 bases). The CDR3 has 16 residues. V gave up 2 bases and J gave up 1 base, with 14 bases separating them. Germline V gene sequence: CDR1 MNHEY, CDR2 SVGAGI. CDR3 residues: CASSYIGKGRNTEAFF. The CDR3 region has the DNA TGTGCCAGCAGTTACATAGGGAAGGGGCGGAACACTGAAGCTTTCTTT.

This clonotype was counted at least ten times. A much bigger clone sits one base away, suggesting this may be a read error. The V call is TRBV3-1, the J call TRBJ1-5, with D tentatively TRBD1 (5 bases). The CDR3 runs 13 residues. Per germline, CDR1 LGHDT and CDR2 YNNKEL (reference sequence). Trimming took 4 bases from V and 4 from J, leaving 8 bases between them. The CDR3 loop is CASSPAGNQPQHF. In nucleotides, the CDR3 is TGTGCCAGCAGCCCCGCAGGGAATCAGCCCCAGCATTTT.

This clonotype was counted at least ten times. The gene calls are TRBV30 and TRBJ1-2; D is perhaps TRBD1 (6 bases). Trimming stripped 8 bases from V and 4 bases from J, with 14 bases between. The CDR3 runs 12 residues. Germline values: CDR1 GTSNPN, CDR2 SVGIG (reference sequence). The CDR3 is CATGQSVYGYTF. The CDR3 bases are TGTGCCACCGGACAGTCCGTCTATGGCTACACCTTC.

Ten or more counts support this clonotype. CDR3 nucleotides: TGTGCCAGCAGTGAAGCGCCGGGATATGGCTACACCTTC. It is translated as CASSEAPGYGYTF. This rearrangement joins TRBV6-1 to TRBJ1-2; D is undetermined. This CDR3 region has 13 residues. With 0 bases removed from V and 5 bases from J, the gap between germline ends came to 7 bases. Germline V lookup: CDR1 MNHNS, CDR2 SASEGT.